This T cell receptor (beta chain) was retrieved from a study of shared clonotypes between healthy human individuals. As for the study in general: A couple of women and a few men aged 18 to 49 made up the donors. Each donor had three CD4 naive, three CD4 memory, two CD8 naive and one CD8 memory plate. Broader study findings: With several donors compared, about 5% of naive CD4 clonotypes were shared.

The CDR3 spans 12 residues. V lost 1 base and J lost 7, with 8 bases in between. CDR1 and CDR2 (germline): SGHDT, YYEEEE. In the CD4+ fraction, cells were divided into CD45RA+ naive and CD45RA-negative memory subsets. Here immunoSEQ multiplex PCR was the method, and the copy in TCRdb shows in-frame clones only, minus some. Seen here are approximately 2.4 million clones, approximately 94% observed once, and the top ten hold approximately 0.13%. On this clone itself: The target antigen is unknown.

This chain connects TRBV5-6 to TRBJ1-1; D is unclear. This receptor was obtained from a man between 18 and 35 years old in good health. Sequencing was carried out using naive CD4+ T cells sorted from blood. The sample's subset: CD45RA+ positively selected. This CDR3 reads CASSLLEFEAFF. The CDR3 coding sequence is TGTGCCAGCAGCTTGCTGGAGTTTGAAGCTTTCTTT.